What follows are 2 T cell receptor beta chains derived from one specimen sequenced in a study of CD8 T cell repertoires and HIV-1 epitope variants. For these TCRs, the target antigens are not known. Profiling relied on immunoSEQ multiplex PCR, and the TCRdb table lists in-frame clones only, not all of them. The data contain 5,000 to 6,500 clones, approximately 67% of them seen just once; the ten biggest clones take up around 36%. Sequencing was done on a sample of cultured CD8+ T cells derived from PBMCs. These receptors came from a male donor with HIV.

This chain connects TRBV28 to TRBJ1-1, with no clear D. Trimming took off 3 bases at V and 2 bases at J, with 13 bases between the two ends. This CDR3 contains 15 residues. The V gene's germline CDR1 is MDHEN and CDR2 SYDVKM. The chain's CDR3 is CASSLRLVANTEAFF. CDR3 sequence (DNA): TGTGCCAGCAGTTTGCGGCTGGTAGCTAACACTGAAGCTTTCTTT.

This clone was seen only a few times. The chain employs TRBV6-5 and TRBJ1-2; perhaps TRBD1 as D (6 bases). The V end lost 6 bases, the J end lost 6 bases, and 14 bases lay between the germline ends. CDR1 and CDR2 from the germline V gene are MNHEY and SVGAGI. This CDR3 region has 13 residues. The CDR3 bases are TGTGCCAGCAGCTTCGGGGGCCTCGATGGCTACACCTTC. Its translation: CASSFGGLDGYTF.